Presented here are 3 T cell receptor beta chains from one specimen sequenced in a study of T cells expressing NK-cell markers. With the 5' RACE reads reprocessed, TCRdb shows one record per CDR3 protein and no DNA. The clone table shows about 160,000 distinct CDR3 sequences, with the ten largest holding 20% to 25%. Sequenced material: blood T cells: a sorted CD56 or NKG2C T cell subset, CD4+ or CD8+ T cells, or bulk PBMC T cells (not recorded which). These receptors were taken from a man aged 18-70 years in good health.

The CDR3 loop reads CATSRVRARQGGELFF. This rearrangement joins TRBV15 to TRBJ2-2; TCRdb's D call, TRBD2, is unchecked because there is no DNA. Germline loops: CDR1 LNHNV, CDR2 YYDKDF (reference sequence). This CDR3 is 16 amino acids long.

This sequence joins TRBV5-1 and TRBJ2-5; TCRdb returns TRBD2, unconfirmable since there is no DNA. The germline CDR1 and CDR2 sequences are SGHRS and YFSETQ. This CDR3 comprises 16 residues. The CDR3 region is CASSWGASGGKETQYF.

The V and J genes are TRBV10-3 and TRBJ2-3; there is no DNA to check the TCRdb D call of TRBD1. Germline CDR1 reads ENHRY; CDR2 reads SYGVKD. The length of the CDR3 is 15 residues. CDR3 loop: CAISEGGRRTDTQYF.